The clone carrying this TCR beta chain was detected once. Its antigen remains unknown. This entry is derived from a study of CD8 T cells in ankylosing spondylitis. TCRdb reprocessed the 5' RACE reads via MiXCR and lists one record per CDR3 protein. The table has more than 150,000 distinct CDR3 sequences, about 20% seen once. Study observations and caveats: The authors reported significant enrichment of disease-linked clones in matched ankylosing spondylitis synovial fluid.

V lost 5 bases and J lost 8; bases outside the gene matches: 3. This CDR3 has 13 amino acids. The chain links TRBV12-3 or TRBV12-4 to TRBJ1-5; TRBD1 matches at 10 bases. What was sequenced was blood, either unsorted or a sorted T cell fraction (not recorded which). The sequence was obtained from a male donor aged 10 to 35 with ankylosing spondylitis or in good health (not recorded which). The CDR3: CASSGQGGKPQHF. For the CDR3, the DNA is TGTGCCAGCAGTGGACAGGGGGGTAAGCCCCAGCATTTT.